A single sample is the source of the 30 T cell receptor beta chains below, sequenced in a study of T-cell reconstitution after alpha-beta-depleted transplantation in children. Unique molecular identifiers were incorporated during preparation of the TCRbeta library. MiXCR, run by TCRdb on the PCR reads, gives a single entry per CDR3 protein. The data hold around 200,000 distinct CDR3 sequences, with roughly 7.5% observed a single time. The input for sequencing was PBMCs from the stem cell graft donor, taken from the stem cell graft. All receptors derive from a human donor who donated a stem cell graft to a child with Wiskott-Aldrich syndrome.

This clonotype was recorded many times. The CDR3 is CASSFWTSGTDTQYF. CDR3 coding DNA: TGTGCCAGCAGTTTTTGGACTAGCGGCACAGATACGCAGTATTTT. The rearrangement uses TRBV12-3 or TRBV12-4 and TRBJ2-3; 9 bases line up with TRBD2. This CDR3 is built from 15 residues. Unmatched junction bases numbered 2, after V lost 3 bases and J lost 1 base.

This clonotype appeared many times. The CDR3 region has the DNA TGCGCCAGCAGCCAAGAACGGGGGTCCTCAGAGACCCAGTACTTC. This gives the protein CASSQERGSSETQYF. The chain is built from TRBV4-3 and TRBJ2-5; possibly TRBD2 for D (6 bases). CDR1 and CDR2 (germline): LGHNA, YSLEER. The CDR3 extends over 15 amino acids. The germline V and J ends were trimmed by 0 bases and 4 bases, with 12 bases remaining between them.

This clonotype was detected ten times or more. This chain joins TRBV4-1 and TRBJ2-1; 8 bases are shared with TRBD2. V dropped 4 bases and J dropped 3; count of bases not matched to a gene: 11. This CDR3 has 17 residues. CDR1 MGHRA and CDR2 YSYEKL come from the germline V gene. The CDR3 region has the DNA TGCGCCAGCAGCCCCTATGGGACCAGCGGGAGCTACAATGAGCAGTTCTTC. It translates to CASSPYGTSGSYNEQFF.

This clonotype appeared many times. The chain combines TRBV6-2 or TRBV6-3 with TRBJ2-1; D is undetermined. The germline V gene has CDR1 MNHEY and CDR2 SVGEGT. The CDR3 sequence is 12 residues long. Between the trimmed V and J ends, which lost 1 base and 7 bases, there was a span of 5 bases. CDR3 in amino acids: CASSYFGNEQFF. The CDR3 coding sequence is TGTGCCAGCAGTTACTTCGGGAATGAGCAGTTCTTC.

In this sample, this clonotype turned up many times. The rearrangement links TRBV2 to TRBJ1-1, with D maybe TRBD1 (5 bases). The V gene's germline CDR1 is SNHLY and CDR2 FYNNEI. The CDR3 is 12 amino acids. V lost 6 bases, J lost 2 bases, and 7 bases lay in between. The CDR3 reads CASSRENTEAFF. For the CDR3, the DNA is TGTGCCAGCAGCAGGGAAAACACTGAAGCTTTCTTT.

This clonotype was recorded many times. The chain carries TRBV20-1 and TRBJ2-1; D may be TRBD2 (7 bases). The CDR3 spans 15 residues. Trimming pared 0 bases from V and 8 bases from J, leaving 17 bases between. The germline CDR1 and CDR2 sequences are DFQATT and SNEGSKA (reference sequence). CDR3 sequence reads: CSARDGGGAADEQFF. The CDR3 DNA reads TGCAGTGCTAGAGATGGGGGGGGGGCCGCAGATGAGCAGTTCTTC.

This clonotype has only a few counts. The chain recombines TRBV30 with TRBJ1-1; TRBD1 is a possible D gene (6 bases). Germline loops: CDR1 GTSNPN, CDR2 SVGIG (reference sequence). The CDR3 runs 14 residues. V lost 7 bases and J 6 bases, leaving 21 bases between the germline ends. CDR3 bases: TGTGCCTCGGACAGTATGGCGTGGGAGCCTGAAGCTTTCTTT. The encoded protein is CASDSMAWEPEAFF.

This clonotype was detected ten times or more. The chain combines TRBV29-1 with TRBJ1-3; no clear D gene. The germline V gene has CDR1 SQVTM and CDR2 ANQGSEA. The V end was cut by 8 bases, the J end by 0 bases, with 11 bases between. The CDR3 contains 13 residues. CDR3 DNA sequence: TGCAGCTTTCGACGTAACTCTGGAAACACCATATATTTT. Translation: CSFRRNSGNTIYF.

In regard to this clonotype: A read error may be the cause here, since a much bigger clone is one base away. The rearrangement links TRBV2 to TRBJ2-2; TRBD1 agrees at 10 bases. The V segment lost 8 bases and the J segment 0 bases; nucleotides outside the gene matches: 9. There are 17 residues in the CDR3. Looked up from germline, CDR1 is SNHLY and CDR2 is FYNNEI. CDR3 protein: CASCPAGQGPNTGELFF. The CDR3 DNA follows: TGTGCCAGCTGTCCAGCGGGACAGGGGCCGAACACCGGGGAGCTGTTTTTT.

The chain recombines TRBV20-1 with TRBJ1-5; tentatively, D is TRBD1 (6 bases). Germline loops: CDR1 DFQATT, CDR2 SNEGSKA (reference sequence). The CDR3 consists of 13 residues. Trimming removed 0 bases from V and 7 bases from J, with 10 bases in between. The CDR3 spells CSARELQGQPQHF. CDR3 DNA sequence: TGCAGTGCTAGAGAACTACAGGGCCAGCCCCAGCATTTT.

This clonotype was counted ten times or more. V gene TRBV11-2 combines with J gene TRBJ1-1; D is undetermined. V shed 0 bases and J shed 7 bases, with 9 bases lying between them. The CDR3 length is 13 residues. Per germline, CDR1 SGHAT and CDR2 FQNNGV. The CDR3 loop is CASSLDVSGEAFF. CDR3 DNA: TGTGCCAGCAGCTTAGATGTGTCGGGTGAAGCTTTCTTT.

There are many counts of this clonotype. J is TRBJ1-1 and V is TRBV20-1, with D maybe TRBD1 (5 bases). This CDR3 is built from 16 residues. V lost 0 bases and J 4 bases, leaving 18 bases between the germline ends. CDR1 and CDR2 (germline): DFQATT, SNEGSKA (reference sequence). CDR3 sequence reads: CSARDLLSQRGTEAFF. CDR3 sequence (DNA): TGCAGTGCTAGAGATCTCTTGTCACAAAGGGGCACTGAAGCTTTCTTT.

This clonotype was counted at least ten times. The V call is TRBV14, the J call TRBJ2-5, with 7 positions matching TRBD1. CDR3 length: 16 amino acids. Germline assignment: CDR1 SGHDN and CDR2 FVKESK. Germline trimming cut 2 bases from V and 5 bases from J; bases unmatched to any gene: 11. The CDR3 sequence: CASSQSGQYTWETQYF. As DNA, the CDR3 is TGTGCCAGCAGCCAATCGGGACAGTATACATGGGAGACCCAGTACTTC.

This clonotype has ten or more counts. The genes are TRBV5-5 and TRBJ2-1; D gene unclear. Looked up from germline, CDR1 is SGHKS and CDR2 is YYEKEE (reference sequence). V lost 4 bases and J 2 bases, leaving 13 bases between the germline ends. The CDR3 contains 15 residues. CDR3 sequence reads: CASSPGRRTYNEQFF. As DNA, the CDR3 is TGTGCCAGCAGCCCTGGACGAAGAACCTACAATGAGCAGTTCTTC.

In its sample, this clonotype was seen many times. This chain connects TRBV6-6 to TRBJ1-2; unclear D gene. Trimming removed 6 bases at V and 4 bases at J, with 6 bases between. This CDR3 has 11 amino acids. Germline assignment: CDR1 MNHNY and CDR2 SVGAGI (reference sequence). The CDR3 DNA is TGTGCCAGCAGACCACTCTATGGCTACACCTTC. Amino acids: CASRPLYGYTF.

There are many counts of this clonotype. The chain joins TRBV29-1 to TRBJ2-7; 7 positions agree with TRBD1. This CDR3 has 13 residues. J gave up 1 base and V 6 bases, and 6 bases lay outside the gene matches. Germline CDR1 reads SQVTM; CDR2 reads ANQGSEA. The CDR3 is CSVIRDSSYEQYF. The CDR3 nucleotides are TGCAGCGTCATTCGGGACAGTTCCTACGAGCAGTACTTC.

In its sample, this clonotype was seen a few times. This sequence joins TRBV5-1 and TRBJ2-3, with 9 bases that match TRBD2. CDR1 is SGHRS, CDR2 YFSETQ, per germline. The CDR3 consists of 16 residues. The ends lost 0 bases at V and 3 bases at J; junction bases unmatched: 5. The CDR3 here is CASSLGAGGETDTQYF. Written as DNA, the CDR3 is TGCGCCAGCAGCTTGGGCGCGGGAGGGGAAACAGATACGCAGTATTTT.

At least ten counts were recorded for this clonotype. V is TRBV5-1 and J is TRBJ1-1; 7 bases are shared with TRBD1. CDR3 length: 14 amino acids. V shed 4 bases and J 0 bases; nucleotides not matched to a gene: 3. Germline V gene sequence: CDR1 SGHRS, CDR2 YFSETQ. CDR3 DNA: TGCGCCAGCAGCCAACAGGGGCTGAACACTGAAGCTTTCTTT. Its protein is CASSQQGLNTEAFF.

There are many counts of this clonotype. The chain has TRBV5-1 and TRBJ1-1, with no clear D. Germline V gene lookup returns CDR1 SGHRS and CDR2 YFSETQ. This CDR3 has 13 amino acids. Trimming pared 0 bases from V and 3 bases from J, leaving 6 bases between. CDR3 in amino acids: CASSLGRDTEAFF. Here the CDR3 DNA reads TGCGCCAGCAGCTTGGGTCGGGACACTGAAGCTTTCTTT.

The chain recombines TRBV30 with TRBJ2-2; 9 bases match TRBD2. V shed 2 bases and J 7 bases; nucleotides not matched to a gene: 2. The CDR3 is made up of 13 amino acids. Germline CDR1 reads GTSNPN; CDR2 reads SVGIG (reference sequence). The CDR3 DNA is TGTGCCTGGAGTAAGCGGGGGGACGGGGAGCTGTTTTTT. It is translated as CAWSKRGDGELFF.

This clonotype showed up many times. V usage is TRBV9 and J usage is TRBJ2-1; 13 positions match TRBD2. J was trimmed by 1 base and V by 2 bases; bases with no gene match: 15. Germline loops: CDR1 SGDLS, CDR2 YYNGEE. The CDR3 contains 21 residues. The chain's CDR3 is CASSVALSGTSGIPSYNEQFF. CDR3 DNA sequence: TGTGCCAGCAGCGTCGCCCTCTCCGGGACTAGCGGGATACCGTCCTACAATGAGCAGTTCTTC.

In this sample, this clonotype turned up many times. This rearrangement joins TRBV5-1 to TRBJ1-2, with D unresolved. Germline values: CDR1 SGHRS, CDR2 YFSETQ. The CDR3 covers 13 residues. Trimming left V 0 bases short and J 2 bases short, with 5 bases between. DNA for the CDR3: TGCGCCAGCAGCTTGGAAGGGAACTATGGCTACACCTTC. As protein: CASSLEGNYGYTF. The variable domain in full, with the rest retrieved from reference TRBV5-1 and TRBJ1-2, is KAGVTQTPRYLIKTRGQQVTLSCSPISGHRSVSWYQQTPGQGLQFLFEYFSETQRNKGNFPGRFSGRQFSNSRSEMNVSTLELGDSALYLCASSLEGNYGYTFGSGTRLTVV.

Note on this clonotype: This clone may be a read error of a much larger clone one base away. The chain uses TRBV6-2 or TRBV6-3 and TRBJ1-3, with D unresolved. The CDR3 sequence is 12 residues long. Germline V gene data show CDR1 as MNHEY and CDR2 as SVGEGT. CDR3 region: CGSSPTGNTIYF. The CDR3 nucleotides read TGTGGCAGCAGCCCAACAGGAAACACCATATATTTT.

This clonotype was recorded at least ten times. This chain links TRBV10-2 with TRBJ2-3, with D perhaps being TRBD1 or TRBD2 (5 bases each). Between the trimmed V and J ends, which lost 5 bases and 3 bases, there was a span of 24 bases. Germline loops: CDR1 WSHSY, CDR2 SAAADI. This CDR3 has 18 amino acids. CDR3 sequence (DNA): TGCGCCAGCAGTTGGGCCCCCTGGCAGGGAGCTTTAACAGATACGCAGTATTTT. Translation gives CASSWAPWQGALTDTQYF.

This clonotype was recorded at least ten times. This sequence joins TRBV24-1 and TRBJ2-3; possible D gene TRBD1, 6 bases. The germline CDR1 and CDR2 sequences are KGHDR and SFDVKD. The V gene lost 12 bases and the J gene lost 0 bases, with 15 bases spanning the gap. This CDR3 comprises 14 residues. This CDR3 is CAVSPGHSTDTQYF. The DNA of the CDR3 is TGTGCCGTCAGCCCGGGACACAGCACAGATACGCAGTATTTT.

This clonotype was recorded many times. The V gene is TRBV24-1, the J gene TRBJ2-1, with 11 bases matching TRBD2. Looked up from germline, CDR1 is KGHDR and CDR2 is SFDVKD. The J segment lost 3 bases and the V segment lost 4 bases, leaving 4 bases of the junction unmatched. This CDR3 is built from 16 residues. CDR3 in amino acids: CATSDAGLAVYNEQFF. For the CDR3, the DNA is TGTGCCACCAGTGACGCGGGACTAGCGGTCTACAATGAGCAGTTCTTC.

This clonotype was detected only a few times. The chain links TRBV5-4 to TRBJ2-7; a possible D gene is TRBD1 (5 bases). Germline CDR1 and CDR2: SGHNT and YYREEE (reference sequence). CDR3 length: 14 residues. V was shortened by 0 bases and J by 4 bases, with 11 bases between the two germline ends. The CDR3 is CASSLGGRQYEQYF. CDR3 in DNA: TGTGCCAGCAGCTTGGGGGGCCGACAGTACGAGCAGTACTTC.

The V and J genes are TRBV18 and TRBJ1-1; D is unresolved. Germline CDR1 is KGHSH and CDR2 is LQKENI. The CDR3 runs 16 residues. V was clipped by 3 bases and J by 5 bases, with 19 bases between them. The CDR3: CASSPSLAAARTEAFF. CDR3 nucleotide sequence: TGTGCCAGCTCACCCTCCCTGGCAGCGGCGAGAACTGAAGCTTTCTTT.

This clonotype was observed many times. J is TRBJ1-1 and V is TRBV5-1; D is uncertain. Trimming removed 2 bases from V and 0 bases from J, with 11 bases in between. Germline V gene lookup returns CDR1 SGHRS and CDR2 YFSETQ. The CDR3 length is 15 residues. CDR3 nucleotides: TGCGCCAGCAGCTTACGAACAGATCTGAACACTGAAGCTTTCTTT. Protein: CASSLRTDLNTEAFF.

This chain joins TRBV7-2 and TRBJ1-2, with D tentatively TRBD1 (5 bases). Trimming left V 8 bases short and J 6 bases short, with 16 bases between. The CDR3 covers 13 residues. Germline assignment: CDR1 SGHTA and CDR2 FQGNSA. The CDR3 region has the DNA TGTGCCAGCCACCCGAGGGGTTGGGATGGCTACACCTTC. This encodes CASHPRGWDGYTF.